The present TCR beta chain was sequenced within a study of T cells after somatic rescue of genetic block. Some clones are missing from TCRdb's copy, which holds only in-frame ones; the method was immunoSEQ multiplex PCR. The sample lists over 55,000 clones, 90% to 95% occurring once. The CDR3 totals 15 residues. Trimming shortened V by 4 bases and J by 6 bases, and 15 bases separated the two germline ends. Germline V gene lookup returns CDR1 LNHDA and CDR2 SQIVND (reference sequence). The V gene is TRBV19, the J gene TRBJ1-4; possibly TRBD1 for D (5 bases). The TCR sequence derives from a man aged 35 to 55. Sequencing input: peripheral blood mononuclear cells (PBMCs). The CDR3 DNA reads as TGTGCCAGTAGTAGGGACCGGGACTTCTATGAAAAACTGTTTTTT. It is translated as CASSRDRDFYEKLFF.